The 4 T cell receptor beta chains presented below share a single source sample, sequenced in a study of blood T cell repertoires in COVID-19. This table comes from immunoSEQ multiplex PCR, and its TCRdb copy is limited to in-frame clones, with some not included. Here the sample spans around 190,000 clones, around 90% being singletons. Input material: PBMCs or T cells enriched from blood (not recorded which). All receptors derive from a man aged 18 to 30 with acute COVID-19.

The chain is built from TRBV19 and TRBJ2-5, with TRBD1 matching over 7 bases. The J segment lost 5 bases and the V segment lost 5 bases, leaving 8 bases of the junction unmatched. The CDR3 has 14 amino acids. Germline lookup yields CDR1 LNHDA and CDR2 SQIVND (reference sequence). This CDR3 is CASSPEGARETQYF. CDR3 coding DNA: TGTGCCAGTAGTCCCGAGGGGGCGCGGGAGACCCAGTACTTC. The full variable domain, in which reference TRBV19 and TRBJ2-5 provide the parts outside the CDR3, is DGGITQSPKYLFRKEGQNVTLSCEQNLNHDAMYWYRQDPGQGLRLIYYSQIVNDFQKGDIAEGYSVSREKKESFPLTVTSAQKNPTAFYLCASSPEGARETQYFGPGTRLLVL.

Here the CDR3 reads CASSFGQGNYGYTF. The CDR3 DNA follows: TGTGCCAGCAGCTTCGGACAGGGAAACTATGGCTACACCTTC. The chain uses TRBV7-8 and TRBJ1-2; 8 nucleotides match TRBD1. CDR1 SGHVS and CDR2 FQNEAQ come from the germline V gene. This CDR3 has 14 residues. J was trimmed by 2 bases and V by 3 bases; bases with no gene match: 2.

The V gene is TRBV5-1, the J gene TRBJ1-5; a possible D gene is TRBD1 (5 bases). The CDR3 consists of 15 residues. Germline loops: CDR1 SGHRS, CDR2 YFSETQ. The V end was cut by 3 bases, the J end by 6 bases, with 16 bases between. The CDR3: CASSSGPGGGQPQHF. Written as DNA, the CDR3 is TGCGCCAGCAGCTCCGGCCCCGGGGGGGGTCAGCCCCAGCATTTT.

The V call is TRBV29-1, the J call TRBJ1-3; no clear D. CDR1 is SQVTM, CDR2 ANQGSEA, per germline. CDR3 length: 13 amino acids. The V gene lost 4 bases and the J gene lost 0 bases, with 7 bases spanning the gap. The CDR3 here is CSVVTYSGNTIYF. The CDR3 DNA reads as TGCAGCGTTGTTACTTACTCTGGAAACACCATATATTTT.